What follows are 25 T cell receptor beta chains derived from one specimen sequenced in a study of cytomegalovirus exposure and HLA in healthy donors. PCR used 60 Vbeta primers and 13 Jbeta primers. Sequenced by immunoSEQ multiplex PCR; TCRdb stores in-frame clones only, minus some. Altogether more than 90,000 clones are present, 78% being singletons, with the ten largest covering just over 0.75%. Sequenced: PBMCs. These receptor sequences come from a woman aged 55-75 years in good health and CMV-seronegative.

The chain links TRBV29-1 to TRBJ1-2; D possibly corresponds to TRBD1 (5 bases). The V end was cut by 8 bases, the J end by 2 bases, with 18 bases between. CDR1 is SQVTM and CDR2 is ANQGSEA in the germline V gene. The CDR3 has 14 residues. The CDR3 nucleotides are TGCAGCACCCCCCGGAGGGGCGGGAACTATGGCTACACCTTC. Protein sequence: CSTPRRGGNYGYTF.

The count of this clone is one. CDR3 DNA sequence: TGTGCCAGCACTCGTACGGGACAGGGTGTAACCGGGGAGCTGTTTTTT. This translates into CASTRTGQGVTGELFF. The genes are TRBV5-6 and TRBJ2-2; 9 bases are shared with TRBD1. In germline, CDR1 is SGHDT, CDR2 YYEEEE. V shed 6 bases and J 5 bases; nucleotides not matched to a gene: 11. CDR3 length equals 16 residues.

The rearrangement links TRBV12-2 to TRBJ2-5; whether TRBD1, the table's D call, matches the DNA was not checked. TRBV12-2 is labeled a pseudogene. This CDR3 is 16 amino acids long. The CDR3 reads CASRARQGAIQETQYF. Here the CDR3 DNA reads TGTGCAAGTCGTGCTCGTCAGGGGGCGATCCAAGAGACCCAGTACTTC.

The chain employs TRBV5-6 and TRBJ2-2; no firm D call. The CDR3 contains 14 residues. V dropped 0 bases and J dropped 3 bases, with 6 bases sitting between them. CDR1 SGHDT and CDR2 YYEEEE come from the germline V gene. The CDR3 sequence: CASSLGLYTGELFF. Written as DNA, the CDR3 is TGTGCCAGCAGCTTGGGACTTTACACCGGGGAGCTGTTTTTT.

J is TRBJ2-3 and V is TRBV4-1; 10 bases match TRBD2. The CDR3 sequence is 14 residues long. The junction had 4 bases not matched to a gene; V was cut back by 3 bases and J by 7 bases. Germline V lookup: CDR1 MGHRA, CDR2 YSYEKL. The CDR3 coding sequence is TGCGCCAGCAGCCAGAGCGGGAGGGCGAATACGCAGTATTTT. Translated: CASSQSGRANTQYF.

The chain combines TRBV9 with TRBJ1-2; no clear D. CDR3 length equals 17 residues. Germline CDR1 and CDR2: SGDLS and YYNGEE. V gave up 1 base and J gave up 2 bases, with 18 bases separating them. CDR3 nucleotides: TGTGCCAGCAGCGTACGGTTTCTAGAGGAAGCAAACTATGGCTACACCTTC. Encoded protein: CASSVRFLEEANYGYTF.

This chain connects TRBV6-1 to TRBJ2-7, with D possibly TRBD2 on 5 matching bases. Germline values: CDR1 MNHNS, CDR2 SASEGT. Between the trimmed V and J ends, which lost 6 bases and 0 bases, there was a span of 15 bases. This CDR3 comprises 15 residues. CDR3 loop: CASRAGLRSSYEQYF. DNA of the CDR3: TGTGCCAGCAGGGCTGGACTTAGGAGCTCCTACGAGCAGTACTTC.

The gene calls are TRBV5-6 and TRBJ2-5; 8 bases are a match to TRBD1. This CDR3 is built from 14 residues. With V trimmed by 4 bases and J by 5 bases, 7 bases remained unmatched. Germline CDR1 is SGHDT and CDR2 is YYEEEE. The CDR3 nucleotides are TGTGCCAGCAGCAACAGGGGGTTAGGTGAGACCCAGTACTTC. Translating gives CASSNRGLGETQYF.

The V call is TRBV30, the J call TRBJ2-7, with D possibly TRBD1 on 6 matching bases. Germline loops: CDR1 GTSNPN, CDR2 SVGIG (reference sequence). V lost 1 base, J lost 2 bases, and 15 bases lay in between. The CDR3 contains 15 residues. The chain's CDR3 is CAWSEGEFAPYEQYF. For the CDR3, the DNA is TGTGCCTGGAGTGAGGGGGAATTCGCTCCCTACGAGCAGTACTTC.

This clone was counted only a few times. The CDR3 loop is CASSELGLAENEQFF. CDR3 sequence (DNA): TGTGCCAGCAGTGAATTGGGACTCGCCGAAAATGAGCAGTTCTTC. The chain links TRBV2 to TRBJ2-1; maybe TRBD2 (6 bases). Looked up from germline, CDR1 is SNHLY and CDR2 is FYNNEI. V gave up 2 bases and J gave up 7 bases, with 15 bases separating them. The CDR3 has 15 amino acids.

J is TRBJ2-2 and V is TRBV5-4; TRBD2 matches 7 bases. The CDR3 sequence is 15 residues long. The J segment lost 2 bases and the V segment lost 0 bases, leaving 1 base of the junction unmatched. Per the germline V gene, CDR1 is SGHNT and CDR2 is YYREEE (reference sequence). The CDR3 nucleotides read TGTGCCAGCAGCTTGGGGACTAGTAACACCGGGGAGCTGTTTTTT. It translates to CASSLGTSNTGELFF.

This clone was detected once. The CDR3 DNA follows: TGTGCCAGCAGTTACTCCGCGGTGGTTTCCTACGAGCAGTACTTC. Translation: CASSYSAVVSYEQYF. The chain employs TRBV6-5 and TRBJ2-7; D unclear. CDR1 and CDR2 from the germline V gene are MNHEY and SVGAGI. V was trimmed by 0 bases and J by 1 base, leaving 10 bases between them. The CDR3 is 15 residues long.

This chain links TRBV25-1 with TRBJ1-2, with a weak D call TRBD1 (5 bases). The germline V and J ends were trimmed by 3 bases and 4 bases, with 12 bases remaining between them. This CDR3 spans 14 amino acids. Germline lookup yields CDR1 MGHDK and CDR2 SYGVNS. The DNA of the CDR3 is TGTGCCAGCAGTGATATAAGGGGTTTCTATGGCTACACCTTC. Its protein is CASSDIRGFYGYTF.

The V call is TRBV4-3, the J call TRBJ1-2; D possibly corresponds to TRBD1 (6 bases). The CDR3 is made up of 15 amino acids. Germline values: CDR1 LGHNA, CDR2 YSLEER. V dropped 2 bases and J dropped 4 bases, with 14 bases sitting between them. CDR3 residues: CASSQTGQPLYGYTF. For the CDR3, the DNA is TGCGCCAGCAGCCAAACTGGACAGCCGCTCTATGGCTACACCTTC.

The chain couples TRBV6-5 to TRBJ1-1; D unclear. CDR1 is MNHEY, CDR2 SVGAGI, per germline. V was clipped by 5 bases and J by 4 bases, with 11 bases between them. The length of the CDR3 is 13 residues. CDR3 coding DNA: TGTGCCAGCAGTGCCCGAGATGGCACTGAAGCTTTCTTT. Its translation is CASSARDGTEAFF.

This chain joins TRBV5-6 and TRBJ2-3; 9 nucleotides match TRBD2. The J segment lost 1 base and the V segment lost 4 bases, leaving 10 bases of the junction unmatched. Germline V gene lookup returns CDR1 SGHDT and CDR2 YYEEEE. This CDR3 region has 17 residues. CDR3 sequence (DNA): TGTGCCAGCAGCCGACGGTGGGAGCGGGAGGGCACAGATACGCAGTATTTT. It translates to CASSRRWEREGTDTQYF. Together with reference TRBV5-6 and TRBJ2-3, the CDR3 gives the full variable domain: DAGVTQSPTHLIKTRGQQVTLRCSPKSGHDTVSWYQQALGQGPQFIFQYYEEEERQRGNFPDRFSGHQFPNYSSELNVNALLLGDSALYLCASSRRWEREGTDTQYFGPGTRLTVL.

This clone was detected only a few times. For the CDR3, the DNA is TGTGCCAGCAGACTTCAGAGGGAAAACACTGAAGCTTTCTTT. This sequence encodes CASRLQRENTEAFF. The chain uses TRBV5-4 and TRBJ1-1; D is ambiguous. Trimming left V 5 bases short and J 2 bases short, with 13 bases between. Germline V gene lookup returns CDR1 SGHNT and CDR2 YYREEE (reference sequence). CDR3 length: 14 amino acids.

The chain uses TRBV5-6 and TRBJ2-7; 9 bases fit TRBD1. CDR3 length: 16 amino acids. V was clipped by 4 bases and J by 3 bases; unmatched bases: 11. CDR1 is SGHDT and CDR2 is YYEEEE in the germline V gene. The CDR3, as DNA: TGTGCCAGCAGCCCCCTCGGAGGACAGGGGCGCTACGAGCAGTACTTC. Translated: CASSPLGGQGRYEQYF.

The CDR3 coding sequence is TGCAGCGTTGTCCCCAGGGTAGGAGAGACCCAGTACTTC. Translation: CSVVPRVGETQYF. The chain couples TRBV29-1 to TRBJ2-5, with D possibly TRBD1 on 5 matching bases. CDR1 and CDR2 from the germline V gene are SQVTM and ANQGSEA. This CDR3 spans 13 amino acids. V was clipped by 4 bases and J by 4 bases, with 13 bases between them.

The chain uses TRBV18 and TRBJ2-3; D remains ambiguous. This CDR3 region has 14 residues. Deletions cut 1 base from V and 5 bases from J, with 10 bases between. From germline, CDR1 is KGHSH and CDR2 LQKENI. CDR3 sequence (DNA): TGTGCCAGCTCACCACGGCATTCGGGAGATACGCAGTATTTT. As protein: CASSPRHSGDTQYF.

This rearrangement joins TRBV2 to TRBJ1-1; possible D gene TRBD1, 5 bases. This CDR3 has 14 amino acids. CDR1 SNHLY and CDR2 FYNNEI come from the germline V gene. V was clipped by 8 bases and J by 0 bases, with 13 bases between them. The CDR3 reads CASWGVVMNTEAFF. The DNA for the CDR3 is TGTGCCAGCTGGGGGGTCGTGATGAACACTGAAGCTTTCTTT.

This chain connects TRBV19 to TRBJ1-5; D might be TRBD1 (6 bases). Trimming left V 1 base short and J 5 bases short, with 12 bases between. Germline V gene sequence: CDR1 LNHDA, CDR2 SQIVND (reference sequence). This CDR3 comprises 15 residues. This CDR3 is CASSIGGAGDQPQHF. CDR3 sequence (DNA): TGTGCCAGTAGTATAGGGGGGGCGGGGGATCAGCCCCAGCATTTT.

This clone was found once. The V call is TRBV27, the J call TRBJ2-1; TRBD2 aligns across 7 bases. Germline CDR1 is MNHEY and CDR2 is SMNVEV (reference sequence). The V gene end was trimmed by 5 bases and the J gene end by 8 bases; junction bases not matched to a gene: 6. The CDR3 runs to 13 residues. The CDR3 spells CASSMGRVYEQFF. The CDR3 DNA follows: TGTGCCAGCAGTATGGGGAGGGTCTATGAGCAGTTCTTC.

DNA for the CDR3: TGTGCCAGCAGCTTAGTATCGGGACTAGCGGGGAACAATGAGCAGTTCTTC. Its protein product is CASSLVSGLAGNNEQFF. This chain links TRBV7-2 with TRBJ2-1; 13 positions agree with TRBD2. The CDR3 extends over 17 amino acids. Trimming removed 1 base from V and 5 bases from J; junction bases left unmatched: 5. In germline, CDR1 is SGHTA, CDR2 FQGNSA.

CDR3: CASSLGAQDEQYF. The DNA of the CDR3 is TGTGCCAGCAGCTTAGGAGCCCAGGACGAGCAGTACTTC. V usage is TRBV7-7 and J usage is TRBJ2-7, with D unresolved. This CDR3 region has 13 residues. CDR1 is SSHAT, CDR2 FNYEAQ, per germline (reference sequence). V gave up 1 base and J gave up 5 bases, with 9 bases separating them.